One and the same sample provided the 23 T cell receptor beta chains below, sequenced in a study of long-term antiretroviral therapy in people with HIV. The libraries were made with immunoSEQ v3.0 at survey level. The assay was immunoSEQ multiplex PCR, and TCRdb's table has in-frame clones only and misses some. The sample includes tens of thousands of clones, 80% to 85% of them seen just once. The specimen comprised unsorted PBMCs, sampled 0.4 years after starting antiretroviral therapy. Receptors were obtained from a man aged 45-65 years with HIV.

For the CDR3, the DNA is TGTGCCAGCAGCGTAGGTTTAGAGGAAAAACTGTTTTTT. This sequence encodes CASSVGLEEKLFF. This chain joins TRBV9 and TRBJ1-4; D call uncertain. Between the trimmed V and J ends, which lost 0 bases and 8 bases, there was a span of 8 bases. Germline loops: CDR1 SGDLS, CDR2 YYNGEE. This CDR3 region has 13 residues. Together with reference TRBV9 and TRBJ1-4, the CDR3 gives the full variable domain: DSGVTQTPKHLITATGQRVTLRCSPRSGDLSVYWYQQSLDQGLQFLIQYYNGEERAKGNILERFSAQQFPDLHSELNLSSLELGDSALYFCASSVGLEEKLFFGSGTQLSVL.

The rearrangement uses TRBV2 and TRBJ1-5; no definite D call. Germline CDR1 reads SNHLY; CDR2 reads FYNNEI. Trimming pared 6 bases from V and 2 bases from J, leaving 8 bases between. CDR3 size: 13 residues. The CDR3 loop reads CASRRDGNQPQHF. The CDR3, as DNA: TGTGCCAGCAGGCGCGACGGCAATCAGCCCCAGCATTTT.

The CDR3 DNA reads as TGTGCCAGCAGCTTAGGACCAGGGACAGGCAGGAGACGGAGAGAGACCCAGTACTTC. Translated: CASSLGPGTGRRRRETQYF. The V and J genes are TRBV11-1 and TRBJ2-5, with 8 bases lining up with TRBD1. Trimming removed 1 base from V and 4 bases from J; junction bases left unmatched: 17. Germline V CDR1 and CDR2: SGHAT, FQDESV (reference sequence). The CDR3 totals 19 residues. The full variable domain, its missing parts supplied by reference TRBV11-1 and TRBJ2-5, is EAEVAQSPRYKITEKSQAVAFWCDPISGHATLYWYRQILGQGPELLVQFQDESVVDDSQLPKDRFSAERLKGVDSTLKIQPAELGDSAMYLCASSLGPGTGRRRRETQYFGPGTRLLVL.

Notes on this clone: The junction departs from germline at one end; a sequencing error may be responsible. The chain uses TRBV12-5 and TRBJ2-7; TRBD1 matches at 12 bases. This CDR3 spans 13 amino acids. Germline V gives CDR1 LGHNT, CDR2 FRNRAP. CDR3 region: CASGLKGTGGTFF. The CDR3, as DNA: TGTGCTAGTGGTTTGAAAGGGACAGGGGGCACCTTTTTC.

The V gene is TRBV30, the J gene TRBJ1-2, with D unresolved. Trimming pared 1 base from V and 8 bases from J, leaving 11 bases between. This CDR3 is 12 amino acids long. Germline V gene data show CDR1 as GTSNPN and CDR2 as SVGIG (reference sequence). The CDR3 DNA follows: TGTGCCTGGAGTGGGGCCTCGGGAGGCTACACCTTC. Translation gives CAWSGASGGYTF.

This clone has just a few counts. V is TRBV28 and J is TRBJ2-3; D possibly corresponds to TRBD2 (6 bases). V lost 6 bases, J lost 0 bases, and 10 bases lay in between. The CDR3 length is 14 residues. Germline CDR1 is MDHEN and CDR2 is SYDVKM. Here the CDR3 DNA reads TGTGCCAGCAGCCGCAGCGGGAGCACAGATACGCAGTATTTT. Protein: CASSRSGSTDTQYF.

The rearrangement uses TRBV5-1 and TRBJ1-1; no clear D gene. Per germline, CDR1 SGHRS and CDR2 YFSETQ. The CDR3 extends over 14 amino acids. Between the trimmed V and J ends, which lost 0 bases and 0 bases, there was a span of 6 bases. The CDR3 coding sequence is TGCGCCAGCAGCTTGGGGGGAATGAACACTGAAGCTTTCTTT. Its protein is CASSLGGMNTEAFF.

This clone has a single count. The chain recombines TRBV28 with TRBJ1-4; D gene uncertain. V gave up 3 bases and J gave up 4 bases, with 21 bases separating them. Germline V gene lookup returns CDR1 MDHEN and CDR2 SYDVKM. This CDR3 is built from 18 residues. DNA for the CDR3: TGTGCCAGCAGTTTCCACCCCGGCCGACAACTGGGTAATGAAAAACTGTTTTTT. Amino acid sequence: CASSFHPGRQLGNEKLFF.

V is TRBV18 and J is TRBJ2-3; D is unclear. CDR1 is KGHSH, CDR2 LQKENI, per germline. Trimming cost V 6 bases and J 0 bases, with 7 bases left between them. The CDR3 is 13 residues long. CDR3 loop: CASSAYSTDTQYF. The DNA for the CDR3 is TGTGCCAGCTCGGCTTATAGCACAGATACGCAGTATTTT.

The chain couples TRBV13 to TRBJ1-1; perhaps TRBD1 as D (6 bases). Germline-derived CDR1 and CDR2 are PRHDT and FYEKMQ (reference sequence). The CDR3 runs to 16 residues. V gave up 1 base and J gave up 4 bases, with 16 bases separating them. The CDR3 spells CASSLEGGSGSTEAFF. CDR3 bases: TGTGCCAGCAGCTTAGAAGGGGGGTCAGGTAGCACTGAAGCTTTCTTT.

This sequence joins TRBV2 and TRBJ1-6; D ambiguous. Per germline, CDR1 SNHLY and CDR2 FYNNEI. Trimming removed 6 bases from V and 7 bases from J, with 7 bases in between. This CDR3 is 12 amino acids long. The CDR3 coding sequence is TGTGCCAGCAGCCCGCAAAATTCACCCCTCCACTTT. This translates into CASSPQNSPLHF.

The rearrangement links TRBV29-1 to TRBJ1-5, with 10 positions matching TRBD1. V gave up 4 bases and J gave up 5 bases; unmatched junction bases: 14. This CDR3 has 17 residues. Germline V lookup: CDR1 SQVTM, CDR2 ANQGSEA. CDR3 DNA sequence: TGCAGCGTTGGGGACAGGGGAAGCGGAATGGGCGATCAGCCCCAGCATTTT. Residues: CSVGDRGSGMGDQPQHF.

The chain carries TRBV19 and TRBJ1-4; no clear D gene. Germline loops: CDR1 LNHDA, CDR2 SQIVND (reference sequence). The CDR3 loop spans 16 amino acids. V was shortened by 5 bases and J by 4 bases, with 17 bases between the two germline ends. The CDR3 DNA reads TGTGCCAGTAGTGGGAGTGGCCGGAGAGGTAATGAAAAACTGTTTTTT. Protein sequence: CASSGSGRRGNEKLFF. Full variable domain (missing parts from reference TRBV19 and TRBJ1-4): DGGITQSPKYLFRKEGQNVTLSCEQNLNHDAMYWYRQDPGQGLRLIYYSQIVNDFQKGDIAEGYSVSREKKESFPLTVTSAQKNPTAFYLCASSGSGRRGNEKLFFGSGTQLSVL.

The rearrangement uses TRBV5-1 and TRBJ1-5; the match to TRBD1 covers 10 bases. Germline trimming cut 0 bases from V and 2 bases from J; bases unmatched to any gene: 2. This CDR3 region has 16 residues. Germline values: CDR1 SGHRS, CDR2 YFSETQ. The CDR3 protein is CASSLEGTGGNQPQHF. The CDR3 region has the DNA TGCGCCAGCAGCTTGGAAGGGACAGGGGGCAATCAGCCCCAGCATTTT.

J is TRBJ2-5 and V is TRBV5-6; 11 bases are shared with TRBD1. Germline V gene sequence: CDR1 SGHDT, CDR2 YYEEEE. The ends lost 1 base at V and 3 bases at J; junction bases unmatched: 2. The CDR3 covers 15 residues. CDR3 in amino acids: CASSLLGQGEETQYF. The CDR3 DNA is TGTGCCAGCAGCTTGTTGGGACAGGGGGAAGAGACCCAGTACTTC.

The chain has TRBV19 and TRBJ1-2; D ambiguous. Trimming pared 6 bases from V and 8 bases from J, leaving 16 bases between. This CDR3 is built from 13 residues. Germline V gives CDR1 LNHDA, CDR2 SQIVND (reference sequence). The CDR3 sequence: CASSTTVLSGYTF. The CDR3 bases are TGTGCCAGTAGCACAACGGTATTGTCCGGCTACACCTTC. The entire variable domain, with the rest obtained from reference TRBV19 and TRBJ1-2, is as follows: DGGITQSPKYLFRKEGQNVTLSCEQNLNHDAMYWYRQDPGQGLRLIYYSQIVNDFQKGDIAEGYSVSREKKESFPLTVTSAQKNPTAFYLCASSTTVLSGYTFGSGTRLTVV.

V gene TRBV28 combines with J gene TRBJ1-1; no firm D call. Trimming shortened V by 8 bases and J by 6 bases, and 16 bases separated the two germline ends. Germline CDR1 MDHEN, CDR2 SYDVKM. CDR3 length: 13 residues. The CDR3 DNA follows: TGTGCCAGCCGACGTTCGTTGACCGCTGAAGCTTTCTTT. Amino acids: CASRRSLTAEAFF.

V and J are TRBV7-8 and TRBJ2-3, with D uncertain. The V and J ends lost 0 bases and 3 bases respectively, with 16 bases between them. Per the germline V gene, CDR1 is SGHVS and CDR2 is FQNEAQ. This CDR3 contains 17 residues. The CDR3 region is CASSLALGRPRTDTQYF. CDR3 nucleotides: TGTGCCAGCAGCTTAGCGCTGGGCAGGCCGCGAACAGATACGCAGTATTTT. The whole variable domain, filled in from reference TRBV7-8 and TRBJ2-3, reads GAGVSQSPRYKVAKRGQDVALRCDPISGHVSLFWYQQALGQGPEFLTYFQNEAQLDKSGLPSDRFFAERPEGSVSTLKIQRTQQEDSAVYLCASSLALGRPRTDTQYFGPGTRLTVL.

The chain has TRBV15 and TRBJ2-1; D may be TRBD1 or TRBD2 (5 bases each). The ends were cut back, 0 bases at V and 10 bases at J, with 19 bases in the middle. Germline assignment: CDR1 LNHNV and CDR2 YYDKDF (reference sequence). The CDR3 is 16 amino acids. The CDR3 region is CATSRDPGPSGREQFF. CDR3 nucleotide sequence: TGTGCCACCAGCAGAGATCCGGGACCCTCGGGAAGGGAGCAGTTCTTC.

Of note for this clone: Other DNA sequences in the sample encode the same CDR3. The CDR3 bases are TGTGCCAGCAGTTTTTCGGGGGCCAACGTCCTGACTTTC. Amino acids: CASSFSGANVLTF. This sequence joins TRBV27 and TRBJ2-6; D is unclear. V lost 3 bases to trimming and J lost 4 bases, with 4 bases between them. The V gene's germline CDR1 is MNHEY and CDR2 SMNVEV (reference sequence). The CDR3 has 13 residues.

CDR3 in DNA: TGCGCCAGCAGCTTTCTGGCGGGGGGATCCTACGAGCAGTACTTC. Amino acids: CASSFLAGGSYEQYF. The chain carries TRBV5-1 and TRBJ2-7; 8 nucleotides match TRBD2. The CDR3 contains 15 residues. Germline trimming cut 2 bases from V and 1 base from J; bases unmatched to any gene: 5. The germline CDR1 and CDR2 sequences are SGHRS and YFSETQ.

The chain carries TRBV15 and TRBJ2-2; D is possibly TRBD1 or TRBD2 (6 bases each). V lost 1 base and J lost 5, with 14 bases in between. The CDR3 spans 16 residues. The germline gives CDR1 LNHNV, CDR2 YYDKDF (reference sequence). The CDR3 nucleotides read TGTGCCACCAGCAGAGGAGGGGGGCCAGGGACCGGGGAGCTGTTTTTT. Its protein product is CATSRGGGPGTGELFF.

This clone has just a few counts. Sequence at one end of the junction differs from germline and may be a read error. The chain carries TRBV7-7 and TRBJ1-2, with a tentative D call TRBD1 (5 bases). This CDR3 comprises 13 residues. Per the germline V gene, CDR1 is SSHAT and CDR2 is FNYEAQ (reference sequence). The CDR3 sequence: CASSLRDAAPLYF. CDR3 DNA sequence: TGTGCTAGCAGCTTAAGGGACGCCGCACCCCTCTACTTC.